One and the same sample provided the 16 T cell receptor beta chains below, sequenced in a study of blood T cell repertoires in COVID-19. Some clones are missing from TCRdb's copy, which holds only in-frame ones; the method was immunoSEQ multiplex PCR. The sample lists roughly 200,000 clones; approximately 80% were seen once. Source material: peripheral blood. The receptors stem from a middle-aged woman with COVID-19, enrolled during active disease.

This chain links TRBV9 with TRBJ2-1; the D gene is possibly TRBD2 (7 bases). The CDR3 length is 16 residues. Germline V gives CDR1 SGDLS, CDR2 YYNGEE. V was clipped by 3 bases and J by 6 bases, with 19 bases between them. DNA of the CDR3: TGTGCCAGCAGCGATCAAGGGAGGGGGGCTGCCAATGAGCAGTTCTTC. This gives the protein CASSDQGRGAANEQFF. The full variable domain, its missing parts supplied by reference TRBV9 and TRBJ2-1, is DSGVTQTPKHLITATGQRVTLRCSPRSGDLSVYWYQQSLDQGLQFLIQYYNGEERAKGNILERFSAQQFPDLHSELNLSSLELGDSALYFCASSDQGRGAANEQFFGPGTRLTVL.

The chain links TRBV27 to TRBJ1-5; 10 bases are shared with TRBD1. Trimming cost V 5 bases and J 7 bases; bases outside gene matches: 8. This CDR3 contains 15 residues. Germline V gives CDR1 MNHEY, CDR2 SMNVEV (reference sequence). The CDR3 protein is CASSGTGAFRQPQHF. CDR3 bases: TGTGCCAGCAGTGGGACAGGGGCTTTCAGACAGCCCCAGCATTTT.

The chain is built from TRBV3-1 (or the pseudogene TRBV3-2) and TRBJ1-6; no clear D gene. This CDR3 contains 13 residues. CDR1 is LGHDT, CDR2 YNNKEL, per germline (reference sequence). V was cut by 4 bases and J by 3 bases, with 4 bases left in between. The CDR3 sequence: CASSPRYNSPLHF. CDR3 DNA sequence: TGTGCCAGCAGCCCCCGCTATAATTCACCCCTCCACTTT.

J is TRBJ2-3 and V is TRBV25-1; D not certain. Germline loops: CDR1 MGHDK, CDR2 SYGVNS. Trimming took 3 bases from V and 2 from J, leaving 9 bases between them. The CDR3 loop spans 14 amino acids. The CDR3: CASSEFSLTDTQYF. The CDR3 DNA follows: TGTGCCAGCAGTGAGTTCAGTCTCACAGATACGCAGTATTTT.

CDR3: CASRGQGSYEQYF. The CDR3 coding sequence is TGTGCCAGCAGGGGACAGGGGTCCTACGAGCAGTACTTC. The rearrangement joins TRBV2 to TRBJ2-7; 10 bases align to TRBD1. V shed 6 bases, J shed 1 base, and the junction held 0 bases outside the gene matches. The germline V gene has CDR1 SNHLY and CDR2 FYNNEI. The CDR3 is 13 residues long.

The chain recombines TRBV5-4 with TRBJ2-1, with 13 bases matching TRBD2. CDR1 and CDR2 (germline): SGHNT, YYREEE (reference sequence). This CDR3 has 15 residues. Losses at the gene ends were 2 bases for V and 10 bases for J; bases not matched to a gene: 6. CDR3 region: CASSFSGTSGKEQFF. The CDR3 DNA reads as TGTGCCAGCAGCTTTTCCGGGACTAGCGGGAAGGAGCAGTTCTTC.

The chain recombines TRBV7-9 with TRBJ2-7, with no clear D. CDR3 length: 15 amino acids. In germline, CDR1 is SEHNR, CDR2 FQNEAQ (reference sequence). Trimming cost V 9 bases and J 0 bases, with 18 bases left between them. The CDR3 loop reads CASLKTPSFSYEQYF. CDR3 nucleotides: TGTGCCAGTTTAAAGACACCCAGCTTCTCCTACGAGCAGTACTTC.

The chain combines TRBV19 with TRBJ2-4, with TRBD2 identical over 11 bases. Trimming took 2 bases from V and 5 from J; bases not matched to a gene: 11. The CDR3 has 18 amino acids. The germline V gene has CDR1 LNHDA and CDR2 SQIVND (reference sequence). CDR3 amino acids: CASSIFPSSGGRENIQYF. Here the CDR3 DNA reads TGTGCCAGTAGTATATTCCCCTCTAGCGGGGGGCGGGAAAACATTCAGTACTTC. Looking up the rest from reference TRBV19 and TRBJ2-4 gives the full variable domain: DGGITQSPKYLFRKEGQNVTLSCEQNLNHDAMYWYRQDPGQGLRLIYYSQIVNDFQKGDIAEGYSVSREKKESFPLTVTSAQKNPTAFYLCASSIFPSSGGRENIQYFGAGTRLSVL.

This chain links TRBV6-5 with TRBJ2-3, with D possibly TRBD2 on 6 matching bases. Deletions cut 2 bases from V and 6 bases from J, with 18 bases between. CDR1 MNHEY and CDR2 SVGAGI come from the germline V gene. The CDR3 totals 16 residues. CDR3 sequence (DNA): TGTGCCAGCAGTTACGGAAAGACTAGTATGGGGGATACGCAGTATTTT. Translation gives CASSYGKTSMGDTQYF.

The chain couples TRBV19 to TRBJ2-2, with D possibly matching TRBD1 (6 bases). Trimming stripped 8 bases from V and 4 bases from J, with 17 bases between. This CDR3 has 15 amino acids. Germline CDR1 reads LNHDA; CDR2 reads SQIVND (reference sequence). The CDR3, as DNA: TGTGCCAGTCGTACTACAGGGCCCTTCACCGGGGAGCTGTTTTTT. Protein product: CASRTTGPFTGELFF.

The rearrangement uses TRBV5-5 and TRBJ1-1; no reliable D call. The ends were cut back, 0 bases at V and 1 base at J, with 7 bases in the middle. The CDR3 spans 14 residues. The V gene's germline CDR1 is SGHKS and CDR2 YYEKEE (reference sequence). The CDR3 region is CASSLVAGNTEAFF. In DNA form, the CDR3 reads TGTGCCAGCAGCTTGGTTGCCGGGAACACTGAAGCTTTCTTT. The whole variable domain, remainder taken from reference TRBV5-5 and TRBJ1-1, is DAGVTQSPTHLIKTRGQQVTLRCSPISGHKSVSWYQQVLGQGPQFIFQYYEKEERGRGNFPDRFSARQFPNYSSELNVNALLLGDSALYLCASSLVAGNTEAFFGQGTRLTVV.

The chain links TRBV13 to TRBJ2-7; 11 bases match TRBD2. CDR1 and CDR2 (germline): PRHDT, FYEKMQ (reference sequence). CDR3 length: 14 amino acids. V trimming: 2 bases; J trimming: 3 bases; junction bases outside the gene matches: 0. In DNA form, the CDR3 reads TGTGCCAGCAGCTTACTAGCGGGAGGCTACGAGCAGTACTTC. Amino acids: CASSLLAGGYEQYF.

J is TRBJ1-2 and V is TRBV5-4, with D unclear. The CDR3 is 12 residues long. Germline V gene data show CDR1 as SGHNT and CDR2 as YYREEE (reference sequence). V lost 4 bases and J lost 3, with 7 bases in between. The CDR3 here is CASSDTDYGYTF. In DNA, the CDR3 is TGTGCCAGCAGCGATACAGACTATGGCTACACCTTC.

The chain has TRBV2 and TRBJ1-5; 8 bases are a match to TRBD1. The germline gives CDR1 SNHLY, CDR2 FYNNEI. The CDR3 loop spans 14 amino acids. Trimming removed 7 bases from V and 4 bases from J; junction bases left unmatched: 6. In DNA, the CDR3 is TGTGCCAGCACTCCAGGGACAGGTAATCAGCCCCAGCATTTT. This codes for CASTPGTGNQPQHF.

In DNA form, the CDR3 reads TGTGCCAGCAGCTTCCTACTCGGGGAGGGGTTTTTCGACGAGCAGTACTTC. It translates to CASSFLLGEGFFDEQYF. The gene calls are TRBV7-7 and TRBJ2-7; TRBD2 aligns across 7 bases. The CDR3 loop spans 17 amino acids. The V and J ends lost 3 bases and 5 bases, in that order; junction bases with no gene match: 16. Germline assignment: CDR1 SSHAT and CDR2 FNYEAQ (reference sequence).

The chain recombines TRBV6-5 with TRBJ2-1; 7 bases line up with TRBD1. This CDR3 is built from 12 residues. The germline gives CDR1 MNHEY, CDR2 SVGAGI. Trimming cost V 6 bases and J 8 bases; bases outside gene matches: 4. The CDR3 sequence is CASRGDRDEQFF. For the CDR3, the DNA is TGTGCCAGCAGGGGAGACAGGGATGAGCAGTTCTTC.